These 30 T cell receptor beta chains share one sample of origin, sequenced in a study of blood T cell repertoires in COVID-19. The data were produced by immunoSEQ multiplex PCR, yet TCRdb's version contains in-frame clones alone and is incomplete. The data hold 100,000 to 150,000 clones, with about 83% observed a single time. Sequencing input: peripheral blood. These receptors were obtained from a man aged 35-49 years with active or convalescent COVID-19.

CDR3 region: CASSFGQASLISGNTIYF. The CDR3 DNA reads TGTGCCAGCAGTTTCGGACAGGCAAGCTTAATATCTGGAAACACCATATATTTT. V usage is TRBV13 and J usage is TRBJ1-3; 7 nucleotides line up with TRBD1. Trimming at V came to 6 bases and at J to 1 base, leaving 15 bases not matched to a gene. This CDR3 spans 18 amino acids. Germline CDR1 is PRHDT and CDR2 is FYEKMQ (reference sequence). Filled out from reference TRBV13 and TRBJ1-3, the complete variable domain reads AAGVIQSPRHLIKEKRETATLKCYPIPRHDTVYWYQQGPGQDPQFLISFYEKMQSDKGSIPDRFSAQQFSDYHSELNMSSLELGDSALYFCASSFGQASLISGNTIYFGEGSWLTVV.

The V gene is TRBV7-9, the J gene TRBJ1-2, with a possible D match to TRBD1 (5 bases). The ends were cut back, 3 bases at V and 8 bases at J, with 10 bases in the middle. CDR3 length: 12 amino acids. Germline-derived CDR1 and CDR2 are SEHNR and FQNEAQ (reference sequence). CDR3 protein: CASSFAGQGYTF. Written as DNA, the CDR3 is TGTGCCAGCAGCTTTGCAGGGCAGGGCTACACCTTC. Together with reference TRBV7-9 and TRBJ1-2, the CDR3 gives the full variable domain: DTGVSQNPRHKITKRGQNVTFRCDPISEHNRLYWYRQTLGQGPEFLTYFQNEAQLEKSRLLSDRFSAERPKGSFSTLEIQRTEQGDSAMYLCASSFAGQGYTFGSGTRLTVV.

V and J are TRBV28 and TRBJ1-2, with 9 bases identical to TRBD1. Germline V lookup: CDR1 MDHEN, CDR2 SYDVKM. The CDR3 extends over 16 amino acids. V shed 6 bases, J shed 4 bases, and the junction held 12 bases outside the gene matches. CDR3 bases: TGTGCCAGCAGAGGAGCCGGGACAGGGAATGGCTATGGCTACACCTTC. Translated: CASRGAGTGNGYGYTF.

This clone has just a few counts. The rearrangement uses TRBV30 and TRBJ2-7; no clear D. The CDR3 contains 14 residues. The V end lost 0 bases, the J end lost 5 bases, and 14 bases lay between the germline ends. Germline V gene sequence: CDR1 GTSNPN, CDR2 SVGIG (reference sequence). CDR3 protein: CAWSVERRVHEQYF. The CDR3 nucleotides read TGTGCCTGGAGTGTCGAGAGGAGAGTGCACGAGCAGTACTTC.

V is TRBV10-3 and J is TRBJ1-4, with TRBD1 matching 7 bases. Losses at the gene ends were 7 bases for V and 6 bases for J; bases not matched to a gene: 5. This CDR3 spans 13 amino acids. Germline V gene data show CDR1 as ENHRY and CDR2 as SYGVKD. The DNA for the CDR3 is TGTGCCATCAACAGGGGTACGGATGAAAAACTGTTTTTT. Amino acid sequence: CAINRGTDEKLFF.

This rearrangement joins TRBV18 to TRBJ1-2; D is undetermined. This CDR3 contains 12 residues. Germline CDR1 and CDR2: KGHSH and LQKENI. Between the trimmed V and J ends, which lost 6 bases and 6 bases, there was a span of 11 bases. CDR3 DNA sequence: TGTGCCAGCTCGCCTTCGAGAGATGGCTACACCTTC. Its translation: CASSPSRDGYTF.

This chain uses TRBV5-1 with TRBJ1-5, with 7 bases aligning to TRBD1. Germline trimming cut 2 bases from V and 3 bases from J; bases unmatched to any gene: 17. Germline CDR1 SGHRS, CDR2 YFSETQ. The CDR3 length is 19 residues. The CDR3 DNA reads as TGCGCCAGCAGCTTAGGGACAGCATATCCACCTCCCCTCAATCAGCCCCAGCATTTT. Encoded protein: CASSLGTAYPPPLNQPQHF. Using reference TRBV5-1 and TRBJ1-5 for the parts outside the CDR3, the full variable domain is KAGVTQTPRYLIKTRGQQVTLSCSPISGHRSVSWYQQTPGQGLQFLFEYFSETQRNKGNFPGRFSGRQFSNSRSEMNVSTLELGDSALYLCASSLGTAYPPPLNQPQHFGDGTRLSIL.

The chain combines TRBV18 with TRBJ1-6; possible D gene TRBD1, 5 bases. Trimming shortened V by 7 bases and J by 0 bases, and 10 bases separated the two germline ends. Looked up from germline, CDR1 is KGHSH and CDR2 is LQKENI. This CDR3 spans 15 amino acids. CDR3 loop: CASCLRGSYNSPLHF. CDR3 bases: TGTGCCAGCTGCCTAAGGGGCTCCTATAATTCACCCCTCCACTTT.

CDR3 nucleotides: TGTGCCAGCAGTTTCCGAGAAGACAGGGAAAGTGGCTACACCTTC. Residues: CASSFREDRESGYTF. V and J are TRBV27 and TRBJ1-2, with TRBD1 matching over 7 bases. Germline V gene data show CDR1 as MNHEY and CDR2 as SMNVEV (reference sequence). The CDR3 spans 15 residues. The trim removed 3 bases at V and 7 bases at J, leaving 11 bases unmatched.

The chain is built from TRBV18 and TRBJ2-7; 9 nucleotides align to TRBD1. Germline-derived CDR1 and CDR2 are KGHSH and LQKENI. Trimming took 5 bases from V and 3 from J; bases not matched to a gene: 5. The CDR3 covers 14 residues. The CDR3 reads CASSGTGIYYEQYF. CDR3 nucleotides: TGTGCCAGCTCAGGGACAGGGATTTACTACGAGCAGTACTTC.

The chain couples TRBV18 to TRBJ2-2; 7 bases line up with TRBD1. V shed 6 bases and J 1 base; nucleotides not matched to a gene: 8. This CDR3 comprises 16 residues. CDR1 and CDR2 from the germline V gene are KGHSH and LQKENI. In nucleotides, the CDR3 is TGTGCCAGCTCCCCCAGGGGGATTGTGAACACCGGGGAGCTGTTTTTT. This gives the protein CASSPRGIVNTGELFF.

The V gene is TRBV4-2, the J gene TRBJ2-1, with D possibly being TRBD2 (5 bases). The CDR3 totals 13 residues. Per the germline V gene, CDR1 is LGHNA and CDR2 is YNFKEQ. V shed 3 bases and J shed 3 bases, with 6 bases lying between them. Here the CDR3 DNA reads TGTGCCAGCAGCCACGGGGACTACAATGAGCAGTTCTTC. It encodes CASSHGDYNEQFF.

This rearrangement joins TRBV6-6 to TRBJ1-1; D is possibly TRBD1 (6 bases). Germline-derived CDR1 and CDR2 are MNHNY and SVGAGI (reference sequence). This CDR3 is 16 amino acids long. V lost 1 base and J lost 0, with 12 bases in between. The CDR3 spells CASSYYRATMNTEAFF. The CDR3 nucleotides read TGTGCCAGCAGTTACTACAGGGCGACCATGAACACTGAAGCTTTCTTT.

The chain uses TRBV12-3 or TRBV12-4 and TRBJ2-2; no reliable D call. V lost 10 bases, J lost 0 bases, and 9 bases lay in between. This CDR3 region has 13 residues. CDR3 in amino acids: CAIVLPNTGELFF. The CDR3, as DNA: TGTGCCATCGTCCTCCCGAACACCGGGGAGCTGTTTTTT.

J is TRBJ1-5 and V is TRBV5-5; the D gene is possibly TRBD1 (6 bases). Germline-derived CDR1 and CDR2 are SGHKS and YYEKEE (reference sequence). Trimming removed 0 bases from V and 11 bases from J, with 15 bases in between. The CDR3 runs to 14 residues. The CDR3 sequence: CASSLASGAPSQHF. The CDR3 nucleotides are TGTGCCAGCAGCTTGGCATCAGGGGCCCCTTCCCAGCATTTT.

V usage is TRBV7-2 and J usage is TRBJ1-1, with 8 bases aligning to TRBD1. Germline assignment: CDR1 SGHTA and CDR2 FQGNSA. The CDR3 consists of 14 residues. The J segment lost 1 base and the V segment lost 5 bases, leaving 3 bases of the junction unmatched. The CDR3 sequence: CASSQDRANTEAFF. DNA for the CDR3: TGTGCCAGCAGCCAGGACAGGGCGAACACTGAAGCTTTCTTT.

In DNA form, the CDR3 reads TGCAGTGCTACTGACCCTAATCGGGAGACCCAGTACTTC. This encodes CSATDPNRETQYF. This chain links TRBV20-1 with TRBJ2-5; D gene uncertain. This CDR3 region has 13 residues. The ends were cut back, 4 bases at V and 5 bases at J, with 14 bases in the middle. CDR1 and CDR2 (germline): DFQATT, SNEGSKA (reference sequence).

This chain uses TRBV9 with TRBJ2-1, with TRBD2 matching over 12 bases. The CDR3 runs to 20 residues. V was clipped by 4 bases and J by 9 bases; unmatched bases: 23. Germline assignment: CDR1 SGDLS and CDR2 YYNGEE. CDR3 nucleotide sequence: TGTGCCAGCAGCAGGGGATCTGTACTAGCGGGGGGCGGTCGTGGTCCTGAGCAGTTCTTC. It is translated as CASSRGSVLAGGGRGPEQFF.

The rearrangement uses TRBV2 and TRBJ2-5; tentatively, D is TRBD1 (6 bases). The V gene lost 7 bases and the J gene lost 1 base, with 10 bases spanning the gap. Germline V gene lookup returns CDR1 SNHLY and CDR2 FYNNEI. This CDR3 has 13 amino acids. CDR3 sequence: CASIGTPQETQYF. CDR3 nucleotide sequence: TGTGCCAGCATCGGGACACCCCAAGAGACCCAGTACTTC.

The chain recombines TRBV5-6 with TRBJ1-6; 7 bases map to TRBD1. In germline, CDR1 is SGHDT, CDR2 YYEEEE. The trim removed 4 bases at V and 7 bases at J, leaving 5 bases unmatched. This CDR3 is built from 14 residues. The CDR3 spells CASSPGQTNSPLHF. The DNA of the CDR3 is TGTGCCAGCAGCCCGGGACAGACGAATTCACCCCTCCACTTT.

A single count supports this clone. The chain carries TRBV25-1 and TRBJ1-1; D is unclear. The CDR3 length is 12 residues. Germline CDR1 and CDR2: MGHDK and SYGVNS. Trimming took 7 bases from V and 4 from J, leaving 10 bases between them. The CDR3 DNA reads as TGTGCCAGCAAGAGCGGGGTCACTGAAGCTTTCTTT. This encodes CASKSGVTEAFF.

The CDR3 DNA reads as TGCGCCAGCAGCCCTAGCAGGTCGACACTCTCCTACGAGCAGTACTTC. Translation gives CASSPSRSTLSYEQYF. The rearrangement uses TRBV4-1 and TRBJ2-7; perhaps TRBD2 as D (5 bases). CDR1 is MGHRA, CDR2 YSYEKL, per germline. CDR3 size: 16 residues. Trimming took off 4 bases at V and 0 bases at J, with 16 bases between the two ends.

The chain links TRBV19 to TRBJ1-5, with D possibly matching TRBD1 (5 bases). This CDR3 spans 16 amino acids. V was clipped by 3 bases and J by 7 bases, with 19 bases between them. The germline gives CDR1 LNHDA, CDR2 SQIVND (reference sequence). The CDR3: CASSMLQGSREQPQHF. For the CDR3, the DNA is TGTGCCAGTAGTATGCTCCAGGGCAGTCGCGAACAGCCCCAGCATTTT.

The genes are TRBV18 and TRBJ1-4; D is possibly TRBD1 (5 bases). Germline V CDR1 and CDR2: KGHSH, LQKENI. CDR3 length: 15 amino acids. V was shortened by 0 bases and J by 3 bases, with 8 bases between the two germline ends. The CDR3 protein is CASSPPIGANEKLFF. CDR3 nucleotides: TGTGCCAGCTCACCACCAATAGGGGCTAATGAAAAACTGTTTTTT.

The chain links TRBV7-6 to TRBJ2-1; possibly TRBD1 for D (5 bases). Per germline, CDR1 SGHVS and CDR2 FNYEAQ. The CDR3 is made up of 12 amino acids. V dropped 4 bases and J dropped 6 bases, with 7 bases sitting between them. The CDR3, as DNA: TGTGCCAGCAGCTCTGACAGCAATGAGCAGTTCTTC. Protein sequence: CASSSDSNEQFF.

This clone was detected only once. This sequence joins TRBV6-5 and TRBJ1-2, with D possibly matching TRBD1 (6 bases). Trimming shortened V by 6 bases and J by 2 bases, and 10 bases separated the two germline ends. Germline lookup yields CDR1 MNHEY and CDR2 SVGAGI. The CDR3 totals 13 residues. The CDR3 DNA reads as TGTGCCAGCAGCCGACAGGAAAACTATGGCTACACCTTC. Translation gives CASSRQENYGYTF.

The CDR3 reads CASTKGLAGGLNTGELFF. Written as DNA, the CDR3 is TGTGCCAGTACCAAGGGACTAGCGGGGGGCCTGAACACCGGGGAGCTGTTTTTT. This chain connects TRBV19 to TRBJ2-2; 15 nucleotides align to TRBD2. The length of the CDR3 is 18 residues. With 7 bases clipped from V and 1 base from J, the junction kept 7 bases outside the gene matches. Germline assignment: CDR1 LNHDA and CDR2 SQIVND (reference sequence).

This chain links TRBV6-5 with TRBJ1-3; D may be TRBD1 (5 bases). CDR1 and CDR2 from the germline V gene are MNHEY and SVGAGI. V gave up 7 bases and J gave up 3 bases, with 13 bases separating them. This CDR3 region has 14 residues. The CDR3, as DNA: TGTGCCAGCAACGACCGGGGGTATGGAAACACCATATATTTT. Its translation is CASNDRGYGNTIYF.

The V and J genes are TRBV6-2 or TRBV6-3 and TRBJ2-7, with D possibly matching TRBD1 (6 bases). This CDR3 region has 13 residues. Deletions cut 4 bases from V and 5 bases from J, with 12 bases between. Germline CDR1 is MNHEY and CDR2 is SVGEGT. CDR3 coding DNA: TGTGCCAGCAGTTCAGGGGAGATCCACGAGCAGTACTTC. Encoded protein: CASSSGEIHEQYF.

The rearrangement joins TRBV18 to TRBJ2-7; 9 bases map to TRBD1. CDR3 length equals 16 residues. After removal of 6 bases from V and 7 bases from J, the junction contained 16 bases not matched to a gene. CDR1 and CDR2 from the germline V gene are KGHSH and LQKENI. Here the CDR3 reads CASSPQEGQGVQEQYF. The DNA of the CDR3 is TGTGCCAGCTCTCCCCAGGAGGGACAGGGTGTTCAGGAGCAGTACTTC.